This T cell receptor (beta chain) was captured by sequencing in a study of T cell responses to AZD1222 COVID-19 vaccine. In the study overall: Analysis merged second doses at about 4 or about 12 weeks.

Trimming took off 7 bases at V and 4 bases at J, with 13 bases between the two ends. Germline V gene sequence: CDR1 LNHDA, CDR2 SQIVND (reference sequence). CDR3 length: 13 amino acids. Study-wide points: Clonal diversity was possibly underestimated, and the donors were mostly white British, with more females. None of the repertoires were sampled until the peak T cell response had passed. Across the whole spike, CD4 TCRs peaked at regions 160-218 and 743-854.

The repertoire was sequenced with immunoSEQ multiplex PCR; TCRdb's copy has only in-frame clones and lacks some. The table has about 120,000 clones, 85% to 95% seen once. In regard to this clone: Its target is unknown.

The origin of this receptor is an adult in good health. The rearrangement joins TRBV19 to TRBJ1-1; no clear D gene. The sequenced sample was peripheral blood, obtained on day 0 of AZD1222 vaccination. As DNA, the CDR3 is TGTGCCAGTACCCTTGCCCGGGGCACTGAAGCTTTCTTT. This sequence encodes CASTLARGTEAFF. The variable domain in full, with the rest retrieved from reference TRBV19 and TRBJ1-1, is DGGITQSPKYLFRKEGQNVTLSCEQNLNHDAMYWYRQDPGQGLRLIYYSQIVNDFQKGDIAEGYSVSREKKESFPLTVTSAQKNPTAFYLCASTLARGTEAFFGQGTRLTVV.